This is a list of T cell receptor beta chains from one sample in a study of cytomegalovirus exposure and HLA in healthy donors. Sequenced by immunoSEQ multiplex PCR; TCRdb stores in-frame clones only, minus some. The sample totals approximately 120,000 clones. Material: PBMCs. These receptors were taken from a man younger than 45 in good health and CMV-seronegative. The CDR3 runs from the conserved cysteine through the conserved F or W. The D gene is left open where the match is weak.

j_call: TRBJ2-7
d_call: TRBD2
v_call: TRBV6-4
cdr3_nt: TGTGCCAGCAGCCAAACGGCTAGCGGGACCTACGAGCAGTACTTC
cdr3_aa: CASSQTASGTYEQYF

j_call: TRBJ1-1
d_call: TRBD1
v_call: TRBV9
cdr3_nt: TGTGCCAGCAGAAGTGACAGGGACACTGAAGCTTTCTTT
cdr3_aa: CASRSDRDTEAFF

j_call: TRBJ2-1
d_call: .
v_call: TRBV7-3
cdr3_nt: TGTGCCAGCAGCTTAGGCAGCTCCTACAATGAGCAGTTCTTC
cdr3_aa: CASSLGSSYNEQFF

j_call: TRBJ2-7
d_call: .
v_call: TRBV14
cdr3_nt: TGTGCCAGCAGCCAGACTCTGTACGAGCAGTACTTC
cdr3_aa: CASSQTLYEQYF

j_call: TRBJ1-2
d_call: TRBD1
v_call: TRBV11-2
cdr3_nt: TGTGCCAGCAGCTTAACGACAGGGGTAGGGGGCTACACCTTC
cdr3_aa: CASSLTTGVGGYTF

j_call: TRBJ2-5
d_call: .
v_call: TRBV5-6
cdr3_nt: TGTGCCAGCAGCTTGGGGTCCGGGGTGAGAGAGACCCAGTACTTC
cdr3_aa: CASSLGSGVRETQYF

j_call: TRBJ1-1
d_call: .
v_call: TRBV19
cdr3_nt: TGTGCCAGTAGTATGCTAGGACAACTGAACACTGAAGCTTTCTTT
cdr3_aa: CASSMLGQLNTEAFF

j_call: TRBJ2-6
d_call: .
v_call: TRBV5-1
cdr3_nt: TGCGCCAGCAGCCCCGGCGAGTCAGGGTCTGGGGCCAACGTCCTGACTTTC
cdr3_aa: CASSPGESGSGANVLTF

j_call: TRBJ1-1
d_call: .
v_call: TRBV5-6
cdr3_nt: TGTGCCAGCAGCCGATCCGACAGTTTGAACACTGAAGCTTTCTTT
cdr3_aa: CASSRSDSLNTEAFF

j_call: TRBJ2-7
d_call: .
v_call: TRBV2
cdr3_nt: TGTGCCATCCCCGACAGGACCCGGGGAGAGCAGTACTTC
cdr3_aa: CAIPDRTRGEQYF

j_call: TRBJ2-1
d_call: TRBD2
v_call: TRBV5-4
cdr3_nt: TGTGCCAGCAGCGCAGGCGGGGGGAGCTCCTACAATGAGCAGTTCTTC
cdr3_aa: CASSAGGGSSYNEQFF

j_call: TRBJ2-1
d_call: TRBD1
v_call: TRBV5-6
cdr3_nt: TGTGCCAGCAGTTCCCCATGGGACAGGGGAGGCAATGAGCAGTTCTTC
cdr3_aa: CASSSPWDRGGNEQFF

j_call: TRBJ2-6
d_call: .
v_call: TRBV10-2
cdr3_nt: TGCGCCAGCAGTGATCAGGTGGAGGGTGGGGCCAACGTCCTGACTTTC
cdr3_aa: CASSDQVEGGANVLTF

j_call: TRBJ1-1
d_call: .
v_call: TRBV2
cdr3_nt: TGTGCCAGCAGTGACAGGGTGTTGAACACTGAAGCTTTCTTT
cdr3_aa: CASSDRVLNTEAFF

j_call: TRBJ2-7
d_call: TRBD1
v_call: TRBV10-3
cdr3_nt: TGTGCCATCAGTGAGGCGGGACAGGGGAGTTACGAGCAGTACTTC
cdr3_aa: CAISEAGQGSYEQYF

j_call: TRBJ1-1
d_call: .
v_call: TRBV6-6
cdr3_nt: TGTGCCAGCAGGATTGTACAGAACACTGAAGCTTTCTTT
cdr3_aa: CASRIVQNTEAFF

j_call: TRBJ1-3
d_call: TRBD1
v_call: TRBV5-1
cdr3_nt: TGCGCCAGCAGCTATGGACAGGGTATCGGAAACACCATATATTTT
cdr3_aa: CASSYGQGIGNTIYF

j_call: TRBJ2-3
d_call: TRBD1
v_call: TRBV12-5
cdr3_nt: TGTGCTAGTGGTTTGGGGGACAGAATTCACACAGATACGCAGTATTTT
cdr3_aa: CASGLGDRIHTDTQYF

j_call: TRBJ1-2
d_call: .
v_call: TRBV28
cdr3_nt: TGTGCCAGCAGTTCGACTTATGGCTACACCTTC
cdr3_aa: CASSSTYGYTF

j_call: TRBJ2-2
d_call: TRBD1
v_call: TRBV28
cdr3_nt: TGTGCCAGCAGTCTATCCTGGGACAGGGGAGGCTACACCGGGGAGCTGTTTTTT
cdr3_aa: CASSLSWDRGGYTGELFF

j_call: TRBJ2-1
d_call: .
v_call: TRBV29-1
cdr3_nt: TGCAGCGTCGGCCTTCCTAGCTCCCCCTACAATGAGCAGTTCTTC
cdr3_aa: CSVGLPSSPYNEQFF

j_call: TRBJ1-5
d_call: .
v_call: TRBV27
cdr3_nt: TGTGCCAGCAAGGGGGGGGGCAATCAGCCCCAGCATTTT
cdr3_aa: CASKGGGNQPQHF

j_call: TRBJ2-6
d_call: TRBD1
v_call: TRBV18
cdr3_nt: TGTGCCAGCTCACCATCCACTGGACAGGTGAACTCTGGGGCCAACGTCCTGACTTTC
cdr3_aa: CASSPSTGQVNSGANVLTF

j_call: TRBJ2-7
d_call: TRBD1
v_call: TRBV27
cdr3_nt: TGTGCCACTCTCGACAGGGGTGGGGACTACGAGCAGTACTTC
cdr3_aa: CATLDRGGDYEQYF

j_call: TRBJ2-5
d_call: .
v_call: TRBV18
cdr3_nt: TGTGCCAGCTCGCCGGATCCGGGGGTCGGGGGGACCCAGTACTTC
cdr3_aa: CASSPDPGVGGTQYF

j_call: TRBJ1-3
d_call: .
v_call: TRBV11-2
cdr3_nt: TGTGCCAGCAGCTGGGCGGGGAGCTCTGGAAACACCATATATTTT
cdr3_aa: CASSWAGSSGNTIYF

j_call: TRBJ1-5
d_call: .
v_call: TRBV5-1
cdr3_nt: TGCGCCAGCAGCTTGGCGCCGGGGAGCAATCAGCCCCAGCATTTT
cdr3_aa: CASSLAPGSNQPQHF

j_call: TRBJ2-7
d_call: .
v_call: TRBV6-5
cdr3_nt: TGTGCCAGCAGAGCCCTAGCGTCTCTCGAGCAGTACTTC
cdr3_aa: CASRALASLEQYF

j_call: TRBJ1-6
d_call: .
v_call: TRBV5-1
cdr3_nt: TGCGCCAGCAGCTGGAGGGCAGGATTACATAATTCACCCCTCCACTTT
cdr3_aa: CASSWRAGLHNSPLHF

j_call: TRBJ2-1
d_call: TRBD2
v_call: TRBV19
cdr3_nt: TGTGCCAGTAGTATGGGGCCTCGGACTAGCGGTAGGAATGAGCAGTTCTTC
cdr3_aa: CASSMGPRTSGRNEQFF

j_call: TRBJ1-5
d_call: .
v_call: TRBV7-8
cdr3_nt: TGTGCCAGCAGCTTAGGGCAGGCCGATCAGCCCCAGCATTTT
cdr3_aa: CASSLGQADQPQHF

j_call: TRBJ1-1
d_call: .
v_call: TRBV27
cdr3_nt: TGTGCCAGCAGTAGCAGGGCTGGGACTGAAGCTTTCTTT
cdr3_aa: CASSSRAGTEAFF

j_call: TRBJ1-1
d_call: .
v_call: TRBV2
cdr3_nt: TGCGCCAGCAGTGGAGGACAGCTTGAAGCTTTCTTT
cdr3_aa: CASSGGQLEAFF

j_call: TRBJ1-2
d_call: .
v_call: TRBV7-8
cdr3_nt: TGTGCCAGCAGCTCCAGTGACAGCCCAACTCGGAATGGCTACACCTTC
cdr3_aa: CASSSSDSPTRNGYTF

j_call: TRBJ2-3
d_call: .
v_call: TRBV28
cdr3_nt: TGTGCCAGCAGTCCGACTTTAGGGGGAGCAGATACGCAGTATTTT
cdr3_aa: CASSPTLGGADTQYF

j_call: TRBJ2-7
d_call: .
v_call: TRBV15
cdr3_nt: TGTGCCACTTCCCGGGGGTACGCCTACGAGCAGTACTTC
cdr3_aa: CATSRGYAYEQYF

j_call: TRBJ2-7
d_call: TRBD1
v_call: TRBV6-5
cdr3_nt: TGTGCCAGCAGTTATGGAAAGGGGGCTCCCCCCTACGAGCAGTACTTC
cdr3_aa: CASSYGKGAPPYEQYF

j_call: TRBJ2-2
d_call: TRBD1
v_call: TRBV28
cdr3_nt: TGTGCCAGCTTTGACAGGGGTGGCACCGGGGAGCTGTTTTTT
cdr3_aa: CASFDRGGTGELFF

j_call: TRBJ2-1
d_call: .
v_call: TRBV15
cdr3_nt: TGTGCCACCAGCAGGTTCATCAGGGGTGGCGCCTCCATGTACAATGAGCAGTTCTTC
cdr3_aa: CATSRFIRGGASMYNEQFF

j_call: TRBJ1-3
d_call: .
v_call: TRBV30
cdr3_nt: TGTGCCTCCGGGACACCCTCTGGAAACACCATATATTTT
cdr3_aa: CASGTPSGNTIYF

j_call: TRBJ2-1
d_call: TRBD2
v_call: TRBV19
cdr3_nt: TGTGCCAGTAGTATCATGACTAGCGGCAAATACAATGAGCAGTTCTTC
cdr3_aa: CASSIMTSGKYNEQFF

j_call: TRBJ1-2
d_call: .
v_call: TRBV2
cdr3_nt: TGTGCCGGCGGGCAGCAGGGCTACACCTTC
cdr3_aa: CAGGQQGYTF

j_call: TRBJ2-7
d_call: .
v_call: TRBV4-3
cdr3_nt: TGCGCCAGCAGCCAAGATTCCGGGACTCAGCTTTACGAGCAGTACTTC
cdr3_aa: CASSQDSGTQLYEQYF

j_call: TRBJ1-1
d_call: .
v_call: TRBV5-1
cdr3_nt: TGCGCCAGCAGCCTCCCCGGACAGCCGAACACTGAAGCTTTCTTT
cdr3_aa: CASSLPGQPNTEAFF

j_call: TRBJ2-7
d_call: .
v_call: TRBV7-9
cdr3_nt: TGTGCCAGCAGCCTCGTAGCGAGAGGGGGCGAGCAGTACTTC
cdr3_aa: CASSLVARGGEQYF

j_call: TRBJ1-5
d_call: TRBD1
v_call: TRBV15
cdr3_nt: TGTGCCACCAGCAGAGATATACAGGGGTATAATCAGCCCCAGCATTTT
cdr3_aa: CATSRDIQGYNQPQHF

j_call: TRBJ2-7
d_call: TRBD1
v_call: TRBV28
cdr3_nt: TGTGCCAGCCAACGACAGGGTTTCTACGAGCAGTACTTC
cdr3_aa: CASQRQGFYEQYF

j_call: TRBJ2-3
d_call: .
v_call: TRBV7-6
cdr3_nt: TGTGCCAGCAGCTTCGGTAGCACAGATACGCAGTATTTT
cdr3_aa: CASSFGSTDTQYF

j_call: TRBJ1-2
d_call: TRBD1
v_call: TRBV2
cdr3_nt: TGTGCCAGCAGTGAGACAGGGATAGACGGCTACACCTTC
cdr3_aa: CASSETGIDGYTF

j_call: TRBJ1-1
d_call: .
v_call: TRBV29-1
cdr3_nt: TGCAGCGTTGGGGAGGGGCTCAGGGAAGCTTTCTTT
cdr3_aa: CSVGEGLREAFF

j_call: TRBJ2-2
d_call: TRBD2
v_call: TRBV5-1
cdr3_nt: TGCGCCAGCAGCTCCGGACTAGCGGGAGGATCGGGCACCGGGGAGCTGTTTTTT
cdr3_aa: CASSSGLAGGSGTGELFF

j_call: TRBJ2-3
d_call: TRBD2
v_call: TRBV7-8
cdr3_nt: TGTGCCAGCAGCTTTCCCCCCGGGACTAGCAGAGGCACAGATACGCAGTATTTT
cdr3_aa: CASSFPPGTSRGTDTQYF

j_call: TRBJ1-3
d_call: TRBD1
v_call: TRBV5-1
cdr3_nt: TGCGCCAGCAGCTTGGGACAGGGGATCGGAAACACCATATATTTT
cdr3_aa: CASSLGQGIGNTIYF

j_call: TRBJ2-1
d_call: .
v_call: TRBV29-1
cdr3_nt: TGCAGCGTTGAGTTCCCGGGGAAATACAATGAGCAGTTCTTC
cdr3_aa: CSVEFPGKYNEQFF

j_call: TRBJ2-7
d_call: .
v_call: TRBV5-4
cdr3_nt: TGTGCCAGCAGCTTGTGTGGCAGGGAATACGAGCAGTACTTC
cdr3_aa: CASSLCGREYEQYF